This passage covers 14 T cell receptor beta chains from one sample sequenced in a study of shared clonotypes between healthy human individuals (dated by TCRdb to about 2020). Receptor libraries were prepared by the immunoSEQ multiplex PCR assay. The immuneACCESS repertoire file appears here via TCRdb, limited to in-frame rearrangements. These files lack a portion of the clones; in checked studies, under half of the deficit traces to unresolved V genes, and the cause of the others is not known. The sample table shows millions of clones, and more than 80% are seen once. Roughly 0.14% of the sample comes from the top ten. Sequenced sample: naive CD4+ T cells sorted from blood. The label giving this sample's cell subset or site can be read as: CD45RA+ positively selected. The receptors were sampled from a young man in good health.

Comments on this clone: Distinct nucleotide sequences in the sample also encode this CDR3. The chain uses TRBV19 and TRBJ2-3; 16 bases line up with TRBD2. The CDR3 contains 16 residues. Germline V CDR1 and CDR2: LNHDA, SQIVND (reference sequence). V gave up 5 bases and J gave up 3 bases; unmatched junction bases: 2. The CDR3 sequence: CASSPGLAGGTDTQYF. The CDR3 nucleotides read TGTGCCAGTAGTCCGGGACTAGCGGGAGGGACAGATACGCAGTATTTT.

This chain links TRBV6-6 with TRBJ2-5; D could derive from TRBD1 or TRBD2 (5 bases each). The germline gives CDR1 MNHNY, CDR2 SVGAGI (reference sequence). The CDR3 has 15 amino acids. The germline V and J ends were trimmed by 7 bases and 0 bases, with 15 bases remaining between them. CDR3 nucleotide sequence: TGTGCCAGCACCACCGGGACCGTGTACCAAGAGACCCAGTACTTC. This sequence encodes CASTTGTVYQETQYF.

The rearrangement joins TRBV6-5 to TRBJ1-6, with D maybe TRBD1 (6 bases). Germline loops: CDR1 MNHEY, CDR2 SVGAGI. The CDR3 extends over 15 amino acids. Trimming left V 8 bases short and J 6 bases short, with 17 bases between. The CDR3 sequence is CASGSTGTTNSPLHF. The CDR3 bases are TGTGCCAGCGGAAGTACCGGGACAACTAATTCACCCCTCCACTTT.

This chain joins TRBV5-4 and TRBJ2-3, with 7 bases matching TRBD1. The CDR3 covers 14 residues. Germline V gene data show CDR1 as SGHNT and CDR2 as YYREEE (reference sequence). Trimming cost V 5 bases and J 6 bases; bases outside gene matches: 9. CDR3 protein: CASSRDSGLDTQYF. Here the CDR3 DNA reads TGTGCCAGCAGTCGGGACAGCGGCCTGGATACGCAGTATTTT.

The rearrangement links TRBV15 to TRBJ2-2, with 10 bases that match TRBD2. Trimming cost V 2 bases and J 6 bases; bases outside gene matches: 0. The CDR3 totals 14 residues. Germline CDR1 reads LNHNV; CDR2 reads YYDKDF (reference sequence). The CDR3 nucleotides are TGTGCCACCAGCAGAAGCGGGGGGGCCGGGGAGCTGTTTTTT. Translation gives CATSRSGGAGELFF.

The CDR3 here is CASSKGTDEQYF. CDR3 DNA: TGTGCCAGCAGCAAGGGGACGGACGAGCAGTACTTC. The rearrangement uses TRBV11-2 and TRBJ2-7, with D tentatively TRBD1 or TRBD2 (5 bases each). Germline CDR1 and CDR2: SGHAT and FQNNGV. V was cut by 5 bases and J by 5 bases, with 10 bases left in between. This CDR3 has 12 residues.

Points on this clone: This same CDR3 is encoded by further DNA sequences in the sample. The J gene is TRBJ2-4, the V gene TRBV6-5; possible D gene TRBD1, 6 bases. The V and J ends lost 4 bases and 0 bases respectively, with 10 bases between them. This CDR3 has 15 amino acids. Looked up from germline, CDR1 is MNHEY and CDR2 is SVGAGI. The CDR3 protein is CASSSGQLAKNIQYF. Written as DNA, the CDR3 is TGTGCCAGCAGTTCAGGACAGCTAGCCAAAAACATTCAGTACTTC.

This rearrangement joins TRBV19 to TRBJ2-7; 8 bases are a match to TRBD1. Losses at the gene ends were 5 bases for V and 6 bases for J; bases not matched to a gene: 6. CDR1 is LNHDA, CDR2 SQIVND, per germline (reference sequence). CDR3 length: 13 amino acids. CDR3 amino acids: CASSGRGQVEQYF. Written as DNA, the CDR3 is TGTGCCAGTAGTGGCAGGGGGCAGGTCGAGCAGTACTTC.

As to this clone: Other nucleotide sequences from this sample produce the same CDR3. The rearrangement links TRBV5-4 to TRBJ2-7; tentatively, D is TRBD1 (6 bases). Trimming shortened V by 2 bases and J by 3 bases, and 9 bases separated the two germline ends. In germline, CDR1 is SGHNT, CDR2 YYREEE (reference sequence). This CDR3 is 13 amino acids long. In DNA, the CDR3 is TGTGCCAGCAGCTTAGCACAGGGCTACGAGCAGTACTTC. It is translated as CASSLAQGYEQYF.

The CDR3 DNA is TGTACTCACCCACGGCCCGCGCCCCAGCATTTT. Its protein product is CTHPRPAPQHF. The rearrangement joins TRBV2 to TRBJ1-5; no firm D call. Germline V gives CDR1 SNHLY, CDR2 FYNNEI. The CDR3 is made up of 11 amino acids.

The chain uses TRBV10-3 and TRBJ2-3; 14 nucleotides align to TRBD2. The V gene's germline CDR1 is ENHRY and CDR2 SYGVKD. The CDR3 is 16 amino acids. The junction had 9 bases not matched to a gene; V was cut back by 7 bases and J by 6 bases. The CDR3 loop is CAINGGTSGSLDTQYF. The DNA of the CDR3 is TGTGCCATCAATGGGGGGACTAGCGGGAGTTTGGATACGCAGTATTTT.

The chain joins TRBV5-1 to TRBJ1-4; 10 nucleotides match TRBD1. The CDR3 length is 15 residues. V shed 4 bases and J 7 bases; nucleotides not matched to a gene: 7. CDR1 is SGHRS and CDR2 is YFSETQ in the germline V gene. The CDR3 nucleotides read TGCGCCAGCAGCCCAGGACAGGGGGAGGGTGAAAAACTGTTTTTT. This translates into CASSPGQGEGEKLFF. The full variable domain, rest sourced from reference TRBV5-1 and TRBJ1-4, is KAGVTQTPRYLIKTRGQQVTLSCSPISGHRSVSWYQQTPGQGLQFLFEYFSETQRNKGNFPGRFSGRQFSNSRSEMNVSTLELGDSALYLCASSPGQGEGEKLFFGSGTQLSVL.

The V gene is TRBV5-1, the J gene TRBJ2-7; unclear D gene. Trimming pared 0 bases from V and 0 bases from J, leaving 10 bases between. Germline V gene sequence: CDR1 SGHRS, CDR2 YFSETQ. The CDR3 spans 15 residues. The CDR3 sequence is CASSLEGMSSYEQYF. The DNA for the CDR3 is TGCGCCAGCAGCTTGGAAGGCATGAGCTCCTACGAGCAGTACTTC.

V usage is TRBV11-2 and J usage is TRBJ1-2; the match to TRBD1 covers 7 bases. From germline, CDR1 is SGHAT and CDR2 FQNNGV. Unmatched junction bases numbered 3, after V lost 0 bases and J lost 8 bases. CDR3 length: 13 residues. The CDR3 DNA is TGTGCCAGCAGCTTAGATCGACAGGGCGGCTACACCTTC. Translated: CASSLDRQGGYTF.